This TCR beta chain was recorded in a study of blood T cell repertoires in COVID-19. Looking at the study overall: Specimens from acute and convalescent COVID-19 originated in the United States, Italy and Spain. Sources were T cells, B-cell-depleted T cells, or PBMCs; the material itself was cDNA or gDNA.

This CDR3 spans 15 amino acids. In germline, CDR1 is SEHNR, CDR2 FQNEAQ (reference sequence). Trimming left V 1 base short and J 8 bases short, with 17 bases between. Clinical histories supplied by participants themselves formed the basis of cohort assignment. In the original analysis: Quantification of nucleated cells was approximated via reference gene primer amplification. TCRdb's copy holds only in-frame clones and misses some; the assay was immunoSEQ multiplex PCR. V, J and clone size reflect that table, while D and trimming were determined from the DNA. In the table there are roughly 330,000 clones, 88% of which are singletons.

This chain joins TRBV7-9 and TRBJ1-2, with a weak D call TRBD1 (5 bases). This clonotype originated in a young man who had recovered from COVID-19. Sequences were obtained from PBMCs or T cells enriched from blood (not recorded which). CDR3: CASSLGHRRSIGYTF. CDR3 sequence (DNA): TGTGCCAGCAGCTTAGGGCACAGGAGATCGATCGGCTACACCTTC.